This T cell receptor beta chain was obtained from a study of blood T cell repertoires in COVID-19. Overall study context: Acute and convalescent COVID-19 samples came from the United States, Italy and Spain. PBMCs, B-cell-depleted T cells, or T cells provided the cDNA or gDNA that made up the material.

The repertoire was sequenced with immunoSEQ multiplex PCR; TCRdb's copy has only in-frame clones and lacks some. Here the sample spans tens of thousands of clones, 75% to 90% being singletons. A few counts support this clone. Trimming took 4 bases from V and 7 from J, leaving 10 bases between them. The CDR3 has 12 amino acids. Germline V gene data show CDR1 as SGHTA and CDR2 as FQGTGA. The sequence came from a human donor in a cohort sampled during active COVID-19. The chain carries TRBV7-3 and TRBJ1-2; perhaps TRBD1 as D (5 bases). The sequencing sample was made of peripheral blood. The CDR3 sequence: CASSSGLGGYTF. As DNA, the CDR3 is TGTGCCAGCAGCTCAGGGTTGGGTGGCTACACCTTC.